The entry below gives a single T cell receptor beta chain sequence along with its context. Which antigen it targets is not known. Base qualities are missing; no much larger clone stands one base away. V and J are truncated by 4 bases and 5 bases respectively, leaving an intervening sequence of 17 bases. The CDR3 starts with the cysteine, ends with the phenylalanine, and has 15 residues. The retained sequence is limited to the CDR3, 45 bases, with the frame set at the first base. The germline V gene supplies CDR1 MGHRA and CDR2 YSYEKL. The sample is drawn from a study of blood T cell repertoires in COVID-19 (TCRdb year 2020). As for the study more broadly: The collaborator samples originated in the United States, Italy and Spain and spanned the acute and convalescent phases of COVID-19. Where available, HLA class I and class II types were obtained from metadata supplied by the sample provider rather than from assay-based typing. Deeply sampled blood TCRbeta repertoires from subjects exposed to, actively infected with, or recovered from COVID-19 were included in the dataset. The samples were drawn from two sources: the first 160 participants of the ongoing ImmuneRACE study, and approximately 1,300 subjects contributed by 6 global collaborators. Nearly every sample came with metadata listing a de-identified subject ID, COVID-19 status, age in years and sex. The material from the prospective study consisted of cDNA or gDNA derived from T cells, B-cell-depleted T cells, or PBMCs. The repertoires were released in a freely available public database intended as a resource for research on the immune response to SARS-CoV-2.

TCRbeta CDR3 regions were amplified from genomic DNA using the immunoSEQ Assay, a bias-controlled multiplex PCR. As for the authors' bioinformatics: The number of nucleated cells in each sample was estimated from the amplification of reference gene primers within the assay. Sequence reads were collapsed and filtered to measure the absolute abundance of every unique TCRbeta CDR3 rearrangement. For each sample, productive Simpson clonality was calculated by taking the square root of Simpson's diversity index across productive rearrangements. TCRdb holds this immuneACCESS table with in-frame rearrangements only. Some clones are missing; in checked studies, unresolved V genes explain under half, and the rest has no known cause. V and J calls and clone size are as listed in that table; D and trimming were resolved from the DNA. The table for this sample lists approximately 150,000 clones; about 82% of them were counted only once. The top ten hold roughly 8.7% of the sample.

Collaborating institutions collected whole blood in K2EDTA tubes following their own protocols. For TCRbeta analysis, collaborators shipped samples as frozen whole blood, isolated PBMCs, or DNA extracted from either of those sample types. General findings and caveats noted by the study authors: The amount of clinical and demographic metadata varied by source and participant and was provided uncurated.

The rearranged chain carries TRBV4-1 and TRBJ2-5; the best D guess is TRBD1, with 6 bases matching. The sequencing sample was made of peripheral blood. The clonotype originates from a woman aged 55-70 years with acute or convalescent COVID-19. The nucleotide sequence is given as TGCGCCAGCAGCCCTGAGGCTTTCCAGGGGGAGACCCAGTACTTC. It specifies CASSPEAFQGETQYF.